This T cell receptor beta chain was found in a study of cytomegalovirus exposure and HLA in healthy donors. PCR primers comprised 60 Vbeta and 13 Jbeta primers. Measured with immunoSEQ multiplex PCR; TCRdb has only the in-frame clones, and not every one. The sample carries just under 95,000 clones, roughly 86% recorded once. V lost 7 bases, J lost 7 bases, and 16 bases lay in between. Germline loops: CDR1 SNHLY, CDR2 FYNNEI. The CDR3 is 13 residues long. The chain has TRBV2 and TRBJ1-2, with a tentative D call TRBD1 (5 bases). Specimen: PBMCs. The clonotype originates from a woman under 30 in good health and CMV-seropositive. The CDR3 sequence: CASMGWGNLGYTF. CDR3 nucleotide sequence: TGTGCCAGCATGGGGTGGGGCAATCTTGGCTACACCTTC.